This T cell receptor beta chain is from a study of control samples from healthy donors and cancer patients. This CDR3 is 15 amino acids long. J lost 0 bases, V lost 8 bases, and 9 bases had no gene match. Germline CDR1 is LNHDA and CDR2 is SQIVND (reference sequence). This table comes from immunoSEQ multiplex PCR, and its TCRdb copy is limited to in-frame clones, with some not included. The table shows 120,000 or so clones, with around 93% occurring only once. Sample: blood. The clonotype comes from a man aged 18-30 years in good health. The V call is TRBV19, the J call TRBJ1-2; 7 bases match TRBD1. CDR3 loop: CASLPSGTANYGYTF. Written as DNA, the CDR3 is TGTGCCAGTCTCCCGAGCGGGACAGCTAACTATGGCTACACCTTC. Looking up the rest from reference TRBV19 and TRBJ1-2 gives the full variable domain: DGGITQSPKYLFRKEGQNVTLSCEQNLNHDAMYWYRQDPGQGLRLIYYSQIVNDFQKGDIAEGYSVSREKKESFPLTVTSAQKNPTAFYLCASLPSGTANYGYTFGSGTRLTVV.